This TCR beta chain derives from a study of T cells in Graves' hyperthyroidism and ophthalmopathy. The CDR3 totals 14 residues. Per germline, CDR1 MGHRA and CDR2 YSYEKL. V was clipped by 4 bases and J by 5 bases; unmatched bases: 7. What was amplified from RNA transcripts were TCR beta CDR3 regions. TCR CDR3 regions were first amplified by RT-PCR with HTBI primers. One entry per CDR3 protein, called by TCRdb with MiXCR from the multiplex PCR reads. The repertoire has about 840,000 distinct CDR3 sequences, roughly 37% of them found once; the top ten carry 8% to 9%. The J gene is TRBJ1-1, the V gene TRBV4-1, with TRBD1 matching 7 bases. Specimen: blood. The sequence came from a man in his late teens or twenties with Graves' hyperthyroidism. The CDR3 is CASSRDRKGTEAFF. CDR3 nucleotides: TGCGCCAGCAGCCGGGACAGAAAAGGAACTGAAGCTTTCTTT.